These 8 T cell receptor beta chains share one sample of origin, sequenced in a study of blood T cell repertoires in COVID-19. This table comes from immunoSEQ multiplex PCR, and its TCRdb copy is limited to in-frame clones, with some not included. The data contain roughly 100,000 clones, more than 75% of them singletons. Specimen: peripheral blood. Receptors were obtained from a human donor in a cohort sampled during active COVID-19.

This clone was recorded only once. V usage is TRBV3-1 (or the pseudogene TRBV3-2) and J usage is TRBJ2-1, with 7 nucleotides matching TRBD2. The V and J ends lost 0 bases and 4 bases, in that order; junction bases with no gene match: 9. The CDR3 has 17 residues. Germline lookup yields CDR1 LGHDT and CDR2 YNNKEL (reference sequence). The CDR3 region is CASSQDVLARTYNEQFF. CDR3 DNA: TGTGCCAGCAGCCAAGATGTACTAGCGAGAACTTACAATGAGCAGTTCTTC.

The gene calls are TRBV6-1 and TRBJ1-2; D unresolved. CDR3 length: 15 residues. The V and J ends lost 1 base and 4 bases respectively, with 13 bases between them. Germline V gene lookup returns CDR1 MNHNS and CDR2 SASEGT. The CDR3 sequence: CASSEGASVGYGYTF. CDR3 DNA sequence: TGTGCCAGCAGTGAAGGGGCCTCCGTTGGCTATGGCTACACCTTC.

V and J are TRBV7-3 and TRBJ2-3; possible D gene TRBD2, 6 bases. The CDR3 extends over 14 amino acids. The V gene lost 5 bases and the J gene lost 1 base, with 10 bases spanning the gap. Germline CDR1 SGHTA, CDR2 FQGTGA. The CDR3 DNA sequence: TGTGCCAGCAGCCATAGGAGGGGCACAGATACGCAGTATTTT. Translating gives CASSHRRGTDTQYF.

The DNA of the CDR3 is TGTGCCAGCTCACCACCGGGACAGGGGGCCGCCGGGGAGCTGTTTTTT. Protein: CASSPPGQGAAGELFF. The chain employs TRBV18 and TRBJ2-2, with TRBD1 matching over 12 bases. CDR3 length equals 16 residues. Unmatched junction bases numbered 2, after V lost 0 bases and J lost 6 bases. The germline V gene has CDR1 KGHSH and CDR2 LQKENI.

The chain recombines TRBV19 with TRBJ1-3; D perhaps matches TRBD1 (5 bases). With 5 bases removed from V and 3 bases from J, the gap between germline ends came to 14 bases. Germline V gene lookup returns CDR1 LNHDA and CDR2 SQIVND (reference sequence). This CDR3 contains 15 residues. The CDR3 sequence is CASSWSQGNGNTIYF. The CDR3 nucleotides read TGTGCCAGTAGTTGGTCTCAGGGAAATGGAAACACCATATATTTT.

The chain carries TRBV28 and TRBJ1-1; D call uncertain. Between the trimmed V and J ends, which lost 8 bases and 2 bases, there was a span of 9 bases. The CDR3 spans 12 residues. Looked up from germline, CDR1 is MDHEN and CDR2 is SYDVKM. CDR3 protein: CASSKHNTEAFF. DNA of the CDR3: TGTGCCAGCTCCAAACACAACACTGAAGCTTTCTTT.

V and J are TRBV6-4 and TRBJ1-2; D may be TRBD1 (5 bases). This CDR3 has 13 amino acids. V was shortened by 6 bases and J by 8 bases, with 16 bases between the two germline ends. Germline loops: CDR1 MRHNA, CDR2 SNTAGT. CDR3 amino acids: CASSQEMGGGYTF. The CDR3, as DNA: TGTGCCAGCAGCCAGGAGATGGGGGGAGGCTACACCTTC.

CDR3 in DNA: TGTGCCAGCAGCCAACAGGGGGATGTCACTGAAGCTTTCTTT. Its translation: CASSQQGDVTEAFF. The chain links TRBV4-2 to TRBJ1-1; 7 positions match TRBD1. From germline, CDR1 is LGHNA and CDR2 YNFKEQ. This CDR3 is built from 14 residues. With 2 bases clipped from V and 4 bases from J, the junction kept 4 bases outside the gene matches.